This T cell receptor (beta chain) was retrieved from a study of regulatory T cells in long-lasting Graves disease (dated by TCRdb to 2020 to 2023). Study-level background: Antithyroid drugs had been taken for less than 3 months by newly diagnosed Graves' disease patients. Patients with persistent Graves' disease were compared with patients with newly diagnosed Graves' disease using TCR sequencing and RNA sequencing of peripheral blood. The study was conducted in China and was registered as a clinical trial. A total of roughly 35 samples underwent TCR sequencing: some 13 from persistent and about 20 from newly diagnosed Graves' disease patients.

The library was produced with multiplex PCR. Sequencing relied on an Illumina HiSeq 4000. CDR3 regions were amplified by Arm-PCR with iRepertoire HTBI primers to construct TCR beta libraries. Gel purification was performed on PCR products prior to sequencing. Under the source paper's analysis protocol: Gene usage analysis of CDR3 amino acid clonotypes used the 55 to 65 TRBV and about 14 TRBJ segments found across samples. Filtered high-quality paired reads were merged into contigs using COPE and FqMerger. Contigs were aligned with BLAST to IMGT TRBV, TRBD and TRBJ reference genes, and CDR3 was defined per IMGT. Any clonotype with a frequency above 0.1% was classified as a highly expanded clone. Shannon entropy was used to measure repertoire diversity, and the Gini coefficient was used to measure V-J evenness. A clonotype found in more than one individual was treated as public. TCRdb redid the processing of the public reads, applying fastp at Q25 and MiXCR, and retained in-frame beta chains. Each entry is one CDR3 protein sequence, shown with its most common DNA and genes. The V and J calls follow TCRdb's processing rather than the paper's. The sample profile shows about 400,000 distinct CDR3 sequences; 15% to 20% of them were found once. The ten largest account for 20% to 25% of the sample.

The time point label for this specimen denotes: newly diagnosed GD, antithyroid drugs for less than 3 months. RNA was extracted from PBMCs in TRIzol for both TCR sequencing and RNA sequencing. Graves' disease was diagnosed according to American Thyroid Association guidelines. The patients came from an endocrinology department in Xi'an, China. From each patient, about 9.7 milliliters of peripheral blood was collected into an EDTA anticoagulant tube. Ficoll Paque Plus density gradient separation was used to isolate PBMCs, and no further T cell sorting was done. RNA quality was checked with an Agilent 2100 Bioanalyzer and agarose gel, and concentration with a NanoDrop 2000. The paper as a whole reports these results and caveats: Preferential use of TRBV28, TRBJ1-2 and TRBJ2-5 was observed in persistent disease, whereas TRBV20-1 and TRBJ2-1 were favored in newly diagnosed disease. Sequencing and analysis were restricted to the TCR beta chain. Persistent patients shared more public clonotypes among themselves (roughly 2,700) than newly diagnosed patients did (about 1,000). The study examined only peripheral blood because the primary lesion, thyroid tissue, could not be accessed. Compared with newly diagnosed patients, persistent Graves' disease patients had lower TCR Shannon entropy and fewer highly expanded clones, which suggests clonal expansion. As a limitation, the authors acknowledged that the small sample size may reduce accuracy.

With regard to this clonotype: The target of this receptor is not known. No clone much larger than this one lies a single base away; base qualities are absent.

CDR3 length: 13 amino acids, cysteine to phenylalanine. The read is trimmed to its CDR3 DNA, 39 bases read in frame from base 1. V and J lose 4 bases and 6 bases, and a span of 13 bases separates them. From the germline V gene (reference sequence), CDR1 is LNHDA and CDR2 is SQIVND. This same sample was also part of a study on T cells in Graves' hyperthyroidism and ophthalmopathy. Per the second study: Stable Graves' hyperthyroidism was defined as no progression to ophthalmopathy during 18 months of follow-up. Hyperthyroidism patients were newly diagnosed, with disease duration under 2 months, and aged 18 to 65 years. Exclusion was applied to patients with uncontrolled infections, other autoimmune diseases, pregnancy or lactation. Diagnoses were based on clinical symptoms, serum thyroxine and TRAb, thyroid ultrasound and orbital computed tomography. A first-round RT-PCR of the TCR CDR3 used the HTBI primer set with the Qiagen OneStep RT-PCR kit. Most expanded thyroid clonotypes (frequency above 0.001) were also found in blood, which suggests that blood repertoires may mirror thyroid immune responses. Ophthalmopathy was separated from stable hyperthyroidism by a 13 V-J signature model, with just over 85% sensitivity and about 84% specificity obtained in cross-validation and 80%/75% obtained in testing. In validation, the model predicted progression to ophthalmopathy a median of roughly 6.1 months before onset, with about 64% sensitivity and about 72% specificity. To identify distinguishing TCR V-J signatures, a discovery cohort of 100 or so patients was used, comprising some 45 with Graves' ophthalmopathy and around 57 with stable Graves' hyperthyroidism. Prospective prediction of ophthalmopathy was tested in an independent validation cohort of 18 to 20 hyperthyroidism patients and 15 to 17 patients who later progressed to ophthalmopathy. The 95 to 100 discovery patients were divided at random into training and test sets in a 7:3 ratio. The study also compared thyroid tissue and blood T-cell repertoires from roughly 6 Graves' hyperthyroidism patients. After blood sampling, hyperthyroidism patients were treated with methimazole at a starting dose of 30 mg daily, and ophthalmopathy patients were treated with high-dose intravenous methylprednisolone. Libraries were constructed in a second round of multiplex PCR, after which size selection and purification were performed. Paired-end sequencing of the libraries was performed with 100 bp reads on an Illumina HiSeq2000. SOAPnuke was used to process the raw data, throwing out any read that contained adapters or uncalled bases, had a mean Phred below 15, or lacked an exact constant-primer or identifier match. High-quality paired reads were merged with COPE v1.2.5, and unique nucleotide sequences were defined as clonotypes. MiTCR v1.1 was used to align clonotypes to the IMGT TRBV, TRBD and TRBJ reference segments. Only V-J combinations with frequency above 0.0001, covering about 99% of repertoires, were analysed. A TCS score was defined as the ratio between F50 (clonal expansion) and ExV (chaos), using BLOSUM62-based TCRdist between CDR3 peptides within each V-J. Welch's t-statistics and random forest reduced approximately 520 V-J features to roughly 13, which were used in a naive Bayes classifier (R e1071). Sample size was not statistically predetermined, and investigators were not blinded to group allocation. The paper describes TCR Vbeta CDR3 sequencing of 140 or so peripheral blood samples, made up of about 41 ophthalmopathy patients, around 73 hyperthyroidism patients and approximately 17 progressor patients.

In this chain, TRBV19 is recombined with TRBJ2-7; the D gene cannot be named for sure. The sample consisted of peripheral blood mononuclear cells (PBMCs), taken at new diagnosis, from a patient treated with antithyroid drugs. The TCR originated in a woman younger than 35 with Graves disease. Donor details come from another sample of the same person, matched by shared clones. CDR3 reads: CASSNDGWGEQYF. The sequence in DNA is TGTGCCAGTAGTAACGACGGTTGGGGCGAGCAGTACTTC. The entire variable domain, with the stretches around the CDR3 drawn from the reference TRBV19 and TRBJ2-7 proteins, is DGGITQSPKYLFRKEGQNVTLSCEQNLNHDAMYWYRQDPGQGLRLIYYSQIVNDFQKGDIAEGYSVSREKKESFPLTVTSAQKNPTAFYLCASSNDGWGEQYFGPGTRLTVT.